Below are 10 T cell receptor beta chains sequenced from a single sample in a study of blood T cell repertoires in COVID-19. Measured with immunoSEQ multiplex PCR; TCRdb has only the in-frame clones, and not every one. The table records tens of thousands of clones, about 85% of them present only once. Sequencing was done on a sample of peripheral blood. The receptors were sampled from a man in his fifties with active or convalescent COVID-19.

The chain couples TRBV3-1 (or the pseudogene TRBV3-2) to TRBJ2-5; a weak D match, TRBD1 (6 bases). This CDR3 region has 12 residues. V shed 7 bases and J shed 5 bases, with 11 bases lying between them. Germline CDR1 LGHDT, CDR2 YNNKEL (reference sequence). Written as DNA, the CDR3 is TGTGCCAGCAATATGAGGGGGGAGACCCAGTACTTC. It yields the protein CASNMRGETQYF.

The rearrangement joins TRBV6-6 to TRBJ2-7; D might be TRBD2 (6 bases). The CDR3 has 11 amino acids. Germline lookup yields CDR1 MNHNY and CDR2 SVGAGI (reference sequence). V was cut by 2 bases and J by 7 bases, with 6 bases left in between. The CDR3 region is CASSYAGEQYF. CDR3 in DNA: TGTGCCAGCAGTTACGCGGGAGAGCAGTACTTC.

The rearrangement joins TRBV6-6 to TRBJ1-4, with 10 nucleotides matching TRBD1. The CDR3 has 14 amino acids. J lost 7 bases, V lost 6 bases, and 5 bases had no gene match. The V gene's germline CDR1 is MNHNY and CDR2 SVGAGI (reference sequence). CDR3 sequence (DNA): TGTGCCAGCAGCACCGGGACAGGGGTTGAAAAACTGTTTTTT. Its protein product is CASSTGTGVEKLFF.

This clone occurred a few times. This sequence joins TRBV6-5 and TRBJ2-7; 8 nucleotides match TRBD2. Trimming removed 8 bases from V and 2 bases from J; junction bases left unmatched: 8. CDR1 MNHEY and CDR2 SVGAGI come from the germline V gene. The CDR3 length is 14 residues. The CDR3 coding sequence is TGTGCCAGCGGGGCTAGCGGGCCTGCCTACGAGCAGTACTTC. Amino acid sequence: CASGASGPAYEQYF.

The chain has TRBV6-1 and TRBJ1-1; D gene uncertain. V dropped 2 bases and J dropped 1 base, with 11 bases sitting between them. The CDR3 is 15 amino acids. Germline-derived CDR1 and CDR2 are MNHNS and SASEGT. The chain's CDR3 is CASSEHGGGNTEAFF. CDR3 coding DNA: TGTGCCAGCAGTGAACACGGTGGCGGGAACACTGAAGCTTTCTTT.

A single count supports this clone. This chain joins TRBV10-3 and TRBJ1-2, with a weak D call TRBD1 (5 bases). V lost 3 bases to trimming and J lost 4 bases, with 15 bases between them. This CDR3 spans 15 amino acids. Germline CDR1 ENHRY, CDR2 SYGVKD. The CDR3 reads CAISESFRVLYGYTF. The CDR3 DNA reads TGTGCCATCAGTGAAAGTTTCAGGGTCCTCTATGGCTACACCTTC.

V gene TRBV7-2 combines with J gene TRBJ2-7, with D maybe TRBD1 (6 bases). Per the germline V gene, CDR1 is SGHTA and CDR2 is FQGNSA. The CDR3 totals 14 residues. The V end lost 7 bases, the J end lost 2 bases, and 15 bases lay between the germline ends. CDR3 loop: CASTSQGSTYEQYF. In DNA, the CDR3 is TGTGCCAGCACCTCACAGGGATCAACCTACGAGCAGTACTTC.

This sequence joins TRBV12-5 and TRBJ2-1, with 10 bases aligning to TRBD1. This CDR3 has 14 amino acids. Trimming cost V 7 bases and J 8 bases; bases outside gene matches: 8. Germline CDR1 and CDR2: LGHNT and FRNRAP. The CDR3 DNA sequence: TGTGCTAGTGCCATAGGGACAGGGGTCCATGAGCAGTTCTTC. This sequence encodes CASAIGTGVHEQFF.

This chain joins TRBV7-9 and TRBJ2-7; 12 positions match TRBD2. The V segment lost 1 base and the J segment 3 bases; nucleotides outside the gene matches: 4. The germline CDR1 and CDR2 sequences are SEHNR and FQNEAQ (reference sequence). CDR3 length: 16 residues. CDR3 residues: CASSLVGTSGHYEQYF. The CDR3 DNA reads TGTGCCAGCAGCTTAGTTGGGACTAGCGGGCACTACGAGCAGTACTTC.

The chain employs TRBV13 and TRBJ2-7, with D perhaps matching TRBD2 (5 bases). The V gene lost 3 bases and the J gene lost 6 bases, with 6 bases spanning the gap. The CDR3 is made up of 11 amino acids. Germline assignment: CDR1 PRHDT and CDR2 FYEKMQ (reference sequence). CDR3 bases: TGTGCCAGCAGCTTCGGACTCGAGCAGTACTTC. Amino acid sequence: CASSFGLEQYF. Filled out from reference TRBV13 and TRBJ2-7, the complete variable domain reads AAGVIQSPRHLIKEKRETATLKCYPIPRHDTVYWYQQGPGQDPQFLISFYEKMQSDKGSIPDRFSAQQFSDYHSELNMSSLELGDSALYFCASSFGLEQYFGPGTRLTVT.